Reported below is one T cell receptor beta chain. Antigen specificity is unknown. V gave up 2 bases and J gave up 4 bases, with 9 bases separating them. Per germline, CDR1 MNHEY and CDR2 SMNVEV (reference sequence). This CDR3 is built from 14 residues. Each cDNA molecule carried a unique molecular identifier. Each CDR3 protein gets one entry after TCRdb re-called the 5' RACE reads with MiXCR. This repertoire shows about 44,000 distinct CDR3 sequences, 20% to 25% found once; its top ten account for roughly 4.2%. This specimen belongs to a study of early T cells in non-severe SARS-CoV-2 infection. Looking at the study overall: The authors sequenced bulk RNA from unsorted whole blood, leaving chains unpaired.

The study, taken as a whole, reports: Matches to VDJdb favored anti-spike CD8 responses and missed private and CD4 specificities.

Source: whole blood, taken at baseline. This chain connects TRBV27 to TRBJ1-5, with no clear D. The receptor's source is an adult who was a healthcare worker with PCR-confirmed SARS-CoV-2 infection or an uninfected control (not recorded which). The CDR3 region is CASSLGARNQPQHF. CDR3 coding DNA: TGTGCCAGCAGTTTAGGCGCCAGAAATCAGCCCCAGCATTTT.